One sample yielded the 17 T cell receptor beta chains listed below, sequenced in a study of cytomegalovirus exposure and HLA in healthy donors. The primer mix had 60 Vbeta and 13 Jbeta primers. Assay: immunoSEQ multiplex PCR; the TCRdb copy retains only in-frame clones and omits some. The sample lists 130,000 to 150,000 clones, around 79% occurring once. The sequencing input was PBMCs. The receptor set was obtained from a female donor in good health and CMV-seronegative.

The rearrangement links TRBV4-1 to TRBJ2-5; weak D call: TRBD2 (5 bases). The length of the CDR3 is 14 residues. Between the trimmed V and J ends, which lost 1 base and 4 bases, there was a span of 10 bases. CDR1 and CDR2 (germline): MGHRA, YSYEKL. CDR3 sequence: CASSQVPTRETQYF. The CDR3 DNA sequence: TGCGCCAGCAGCCAAGTGCCCACTAGAGAGACCCAGTACTTC.

The rearrangement joins TRBV10-3 to TRBJ2-3; 8 bases fit TRBD1. V lost 1 base and J lost 0; bases outside the gene matches: 0. CDR1 is ENHRY and CDR2 is SYGVKD in the germline V gene. This CDR3 region has 15 residues. The CDR3 protein is CAISEWDRSTDTQYF. The CDR3 region has the DNA TGTGCCATCAGTGAGTGGGACAGGAGCACAGATACGCAGTATTTT.

The chain recombines TRBV2 with TRBJ2-3; 8 bases match TRBD2. Germline V gives CDR1 SNHLY, CDR2 FYNNEI. The CDR3 length is 15 residues. With V trimmed by 4 bases and J by 5 bases, 8 bases remained unmatched. CDR3 loop: CASSGAGGIGDTQYF. The CDR3 DNA follows: TGTGCCAGCAGTGGGGCGGGGGGCATTGGAGATACGCAGTATTTT.

J is TRBJ2-5 and V is TRBV7-2, with 11 bases aligning to TRBD1. This CDR3 is 15 amino acids long. Looked up from germline, CDR1 is SGHTA and CDR2 is FQGNSA. Germline trimming cut 3 bases from V and 1 base from J; bases unmatched to any gene: 1. The CDR3 region has the DNA TGTGCCAGCAGCTTGGGGACAGGGGGCCAAGAGACCCAGTACTTC. Translating it yields CASSLGTGGQETQYF. Variable domain in full (rest from reference TRBV7-2 and TRBJ2-5): GAGVSQSPSNKVTEKGKDVELRCDPISGHTALYWYRQSLGQGLEFLIYFQGNSAPDKSGLPSDRFSAERTGGSVSTLTIQRTQQEDSAVYLCASSLGTGGQETQYFGPGTRLLVL.

The CDR3 here is CASSGDRAGGEQFF. CDR3 coding DNA: TGTGCCAGCAGCGGGGACAGGGCGGGAGGAGAGCAGTTCTTC. The chain combines TRBV2 with TRBJ2-1, with D tentatively TRBD1 (9 bases). The V gene's germline CDR1 is SNHLY and CDR2 FYNNEI. This CDR3 has 14 residues. V shed 6 bases and J shed 10 bases, with 19 bases lying between them.

This chain connects TRBV9 to TRBJ2-1; 9 nucleotides agree with TRBD2. The germline gives CDR1 SGDLS, CDR2 YYNGEE. V dropped 0 bases and J dropped 9; count of bases not matched to a gene: 16. The CDR3 extends over 18 amino acids. The CDR3 sequence is CASSVGGSAGGPKGEQFF. CDR3 sequence (DNA): TGTGCCAGCAGCGTAGGGGGTAGTGCGGGAGGGCCGAAGGGTGAGCAGTTCTTC.

This clone has only a few counts. The chain is built from TRBV19 and TRBJ1-6, with D uncertain. Trimming pared 5 bases from V and 3 bases from J, leaving 17 bases between. Germline CDR1 reads LNHDA; CDR2 reads SQIVND (reference sequence). CDR3 length: 17 residues. The CDR3 nucleotides are TGTGCCAGTAGTCCCTCGGGGAGAGTCGACTATAATTCACCCCTCCACTTT. It is translated as CASSPSGRVDYNSPLHF.

The rearrangement links TRBV7-9 to TRBJ2-2, with unresolved D. Germline CDR1 is SEHNR and CDR2 is FQNEAQ (reference sequence). There are 12 residues in the CDR3. Trimming stripped 1 base from V and 8 bases from J, with 5 bases between. The CDR3 is CASSLVTGELFF. The CDR3 DNA reads TGTGCCAGCAGCTTAGTTACTGGGGAGCTGTTTTTT.

V gene TRBV18 combines with J gene TRBJ1-1; 11 bases match TRBD1. CDR1 KGHSH and CDR2 LQKENI come from the germline V gene. This CDR3 is 15 amino acids long. V shed 5 bases and J 5 bases; nucleotides not matched to a gene: 7. The CDR3 sequence: CASSFGTGGKTEAFF. The CDR3 DNA follows: TGTGCCAGCTCATTCGGGACAGGGGGAAAAACTGAAGCTTTCTTT.

The chain's CDR3 is CASSLPWDSTYEQYF. Here the CDR3 DNA reads TGTGCCAGCAGCTTACCGTGGGACAGCACCTACGAGCAGTACTTC. The V and J genes are TRBV5-6 and TRBJ2-5, with 7 bases lining up with TRBD1. TRBJ2-7 matches the DNA end more closely, so the J call is doubtful. CDR1 SGHDT and CDR2 YYEEEE come from the germline V gene. CDR3 length: 15 amino acids.

This sequence joins TRBV4-1 and TRBJ1-2; 9 bases are shared with TRBD1. The junction had 6 bases not matched to a gene; V was cut back by 2 bases and J by 8 bases. CDR3 size: 14 residues. Per the germline V gene, CDR1 is MGHRA and CDR2 is YSYEKL. CDR3 in amino acids: CASSQHRGPRGYTF. CDR3 bases: TGCGCCAGCAGCCAACACAGGGGGCCGCGCGGCTACACCTTC.

The gene calls are TRBV5-6 and TRBJ2-2; a weak D match, TRBD1 (5 bases). This CDR3 region has 16 residues. The germline V gene encodes CDR1 SGHDT and CDR2 YYEEEE. V was shortened by 4 bases and J by 0 bases, with 13 bases between the two germline ends. In DNA form, the CDR3 reads TGTGCCAGCAGCGGATACAGGTTTCCGAACACCGGGGAGCTGTTTTTT. This encodes CASSGYRFPNTGELFF.

In DNA form, the CDR3 reads TGTGCCATCAGTGAGGGACTAGCAGAGCCTAAAGAGACCCAGTACTTC. It translates to CAISEGLAEPKETQYF. The chain uses TRBV10-3 and TRBJ2-5, with 8 bases aligning to TRBD2. The CDR3 sequence is 16 residues long. J lost 3 bases, V lost 2 bases, and 8 bases had no gene match. The V gene's germline CDR1 is ENHRY and CDR2 SYGVKD.

This clone was counted only a few times. The chain couples TRBV4-1 to TRBJ2-7; TRBD2 aligns across 15 bases. The V and J ends lost 2 bases and 7 bases, in that order; junction bases with no gene match: 3. The CDR3 is made up of 15 amino acids. Germline V lookup: CDR1 MGHRA, CDR2 YSYEKL. The DNA for the CDR3 is TGCGCCAGCAGCCAAACCGGGACTAGCGGGAGGGAGCAGTACTTC. Residues: CASSQTGTSGREQYF.

The gene calls are TRBV7-8 and TRBJ1-5; 7 positions match TRBD1. This CDR3 is built from 13 residues. Unmatched junction bases numbered 2, after V lost 4 bases and J lost 5 bases. In germline, CDR1 is SGHVS, CDR2 FQNEAQ. CDR3: CASSWDSHQPQHF. The DNA of the CDR3 is TGTGCCAGCAGCTGGGACAGTCATCAGCCCCAGCATTTT.

This clone occurred a few times. The rearrangement links TRBV19 to TRBJ2-7, with TRBD1 as a possible D gene (5 bases). The CDR3 sequence is 15 residues long. Per the germline V gene, CDR1 is LNHDA and CDR2 is SQIVND (reference sequence). Trimming removed 3 bases at V and 3 bases at J, with 15 bases between. CDR3 loop: CASSIGGRVGYEQYF. The CDR3 DNA reads as TGTGCCAGTAGTATCGGTGGCAGGGTCGGCTACGAGCAGTACTTC.

The chain uses TRBV15 and TRBJ1-4; 9 nucleotides match TRBD1. Per germline, CDR1 LNHNV and CDR2 YYDKDF (reference sequence). After removal of 0 bases from V and 10 bases from J, the junction contained 12 bases not matched to a gene. This CDR3 contains 17 residues. CDR3 region: CATSRDFSGTGSGKLFF. The CDR3 coding sequence is TGTGCCACCAGCAGAGACTTTTCCGGGACAGGGTCGGGAAAACTGTTTTTT.